This entry describes one TCR beta chain. No antigen is known for it. These data originate in a study of T cell clonotyping in hematopoietic cell transplantation. Time point here: recipient sample about 28 days before transplant, after cytoreduction. In germline, CDR1 is MDHEN, CDR2 SYDVKM. The junction had 8 bases not matched to a gene; V was cut back by 6 bases and J by 1 base. The CDR3 covers 16 residues. The protocol was immunoSEQ multiplex PCR, while the TCRdb copy is restricted to in-frame clones and leaves out a portion. This sample has roughly 44,000 clones, with around 85% found just once. Study results and limitations: Few recipient clonotypes overlapped donors; over 97% were de novo at given depth.

Sample: peripheral blood mononuclear cells, taken before stem cell transplant. This receptor was taken from a man in his 60s with acute myeloid leukemia. Some clones in this sample may be carry-over from other donors' samples. The J gene is TRBJ1-3, the V gene TRBV28; 8 bases fit TRBD1. The CDR3 region is CASRAQGARSGNTIYF. The CDR3 DNA follows: TGTGCCAGCAGGGCCCAGGGGGCAAGGTCTGGAAACACCATATATTTT.